This TCR beta chain emerged from a study of blood T cell repertoires in COVID-19. The V gene's germline CDR1 is SNHLY and CDR2 FYNNEI. With V trimmed by 7 bases and J by 5 bases, 11 bases remained unmatched. This CDR3 contains 16 residues. Produced via immunoSEQ multiplex PCR; TCRdb's table is partial and in-frame only. Among about 280,000 clones listed, 85% to 90% were seen once. The receptor was isolated from a woman aged 25 to 39 with acute COVID-19. Specimen: PBMCs or T cells enriched from blood (not recorded which). The chain uses TRBV2 and TRBJ1-4; 9 bases match TRBD1. CDR3 region: CASIGDRVKGNEKLFF. CDR3 in DNA: TGTGCCAGCATCGGGGACAGGGTGAAGGGGAATGAAAAACTGTTTTTT. The full variable domain, completed using reference TRBV2 and TRBJ1-4, is EPEVTQTPSHQVTQMGQEVILRCVPISNHLYFYWYRQILGQKVEFLVSFYNNEISEKSEIFDDQFSVERPDGSNFTLKIRSTKLEDSAMYFCASIGDRVKGNEKLFFGSGTQLSVL.